Shown below are 6 T cell receptor beta chains from a single sample sequenced in a study of T cells after yellow fever vaccination. TCRdb fed the 5' RACE reads into MiXCR, producing one record per CDR3 protein. This sample has 300,000 to 350,000 distinct CDR3 sequences, with approximately 4% found just once. Sample: PBMCs, taken 15 days after the yellow fever booster vaccination. The receptors shown here come from a man aged 18 to 35 who received the YFV17D yellow fever vaccine.

The sample holds many counts of this clonotype. The chain carries TRBV20-1 and TRBJ2-1; weak D call: TRBD2 (7 bases). Germline assignment: CDR1 DFQATT and CDR2 SNEGSKA (reference sequence). V dropped 4 bases and J dropped 6 bases, with 19 bases sitting between them. The CDR3 sequence is 15 residues long. The CDR3 sequence is CSATARGGLGNEQFF. CDR3 coding DNA: TGCAGTGCTACTGCAAGGGGGGGCCTTGGCAATGAGCAGTTCTTC.

Ten or more counts support this clonotype. The chain combines TRBV29-1 with TRBJ1-4; D not certain. The germline CDR1 and CDR2 sequences are SQVTM and ANQGSEA. Trimming took off 4 bases at V and 5 bases at J, with 8 bases between the two ends. The CDR3 consists of 12 residues. CDR3 nucleotides: TGCAGCGTTGGGATCTGGAATGAAAAACTGTTTTTT. Its translation is CSVGIWNEKLFF.

This clonotype was detected many times. This rearrangement joins TRBV2 to TRBJ2-4; D is ambiguous. This CDR3 contains 12 residues. Deletions cut 6 bases from V and 1 base from J, with 4 bases between. Germline CDR1 is SNHLY and CDR2 is FYNNEI. The CDR3 nucleotides are TGTGCCAGCAGGCGGGCCAAAAACATTCAGTACTTC. Translation gives CASRRAKNIQYF. Full variable domain (missing parts from reference TRBV2 and TRBJ2-4): EPEVTQTPSHQVTQMGQEVILRCVPISNHLYFYWYRQILGQKVEFLVSFYNNEISEKSEIFDDQFSVERPDGSNFTLKIRSTKLEDSAMYFCASRRAKNIQYFGAGTRLSVL.

The chain combines TRBV7-2 with TRBJ2-5, with a weak D call TRBD2 (7 bases). CDR3 length: 14 amino acids. Trimming took off 2 bases at V and 5 bases at J, with 12 bases between the two ends. CDR1 and CDR2 from the germline V gene are SGHTA and FQGNSA. The CDR3: CASSLFPGGETQYF. The CDR3 DNA is TGTGCCAGCAGCTTATTTCCGGGGGGCGAGACCCAGTACTTC.

In this sample, this clonotype turned up many times. J is TRBJ1-5 and V is TRBV12-3 or TRBV12-4, with 7 bases identical to TRBD1. CDR3 length equals 14 residues. Trimming cost V 4 bases and J 4 bases; bases outside gene matches: 4. CDR3 protein: CASSYVTGNQPQHF. DNA of the CDR3: TGTGCCAGCAGTTACGTGACAGGGAATCAGCCCCAGCATTTT.

This clonotype has a count of ten or more. The chain recombines TRBV12-3 or TRBV12-4 with TRBJ2-2; possibly TRBD1 for D (7 bases). This CDR3 region has 15 residues. V gave up 6 bases and J gave up 5 bases, with 16 bases separating them. CDR3 bases: TGTGCCAGCAGACCAGGGGGGTCGATGACCGGGGAGCTGTTTTTT. This sequence encodes CASRPGGSMTGELFF.